These 29 T cell receptor beta chains were all obtained from the same sample, sequenced in a study of post-analysis software for immune sequencing data. Overall study findings and caveats: Five TRBV segments, TRBV5-6, TRBV5-1 and TRBV20-1 among them, were found more frequent in patients than controls.

The antigens of these receptors remain unknown. Unique-molecular-identifier-tagged TCR beta cDNA libraries were used. One entry per CDR3 protein, called by TCRdb with MiXCR from the PCR reads. Seen here are 350,000 to 500,000 distinct CDR3 sequences, 39% observed once, and the top ten hold around 8%. The sample taken for sequencing was blood. The source is a girl aged 2-10 years with multiple sclerosis.

This clonotype appeared a few times. The chain recombines TRBV13 with TRBJ1-2; TRBD1 matches at 7 bases. V lost 0 bases, J lost 2 bases, and 3 bases stayed unmatched. Germline V gene data show CDR1 as PRHDT and CDR2 as FYEKMQ (reference sequence). The CDR3 extends over 15 amino acids. The CDR3 DNA reads as TGTGCCAGCAGCTTAGGAAAGGGGGCGAACTATGGCTACACCTTC. As protein: CASSLGKGANYGYTF.

This clonotype was counted ten times or more. This chain uses TRBV5-1 with TRBJ2-7, with 8 bases fitting TRBD1. Germline-derived CDR1 and CDR2 are SGHRS and YFSETQ. This CDR3 is 12 amino acids long. With V trimmed by 4 bases and J by 3 bases, 0 bases remained unmatched. This chain's CDR3 is CASSTGGYEQYF. Written as DNA, the CDR3 is TGCGCCAGCAGCACAGGGGGCTACGAGCAGTACTTC.

CDR3 coding DNA: TGTGCCAGCACCGTCCGCCGGGACAGGGTCCAAAGCCCCCAGCATTTT. Protein sequence: CASTVRRDRVQSPQHF. V gene TRBV6-1 combines with J gene TRBJ1-5; 9 bases align to TRBD1. Germline lookup yields CDR1 MNHNS and CDR2 SASEGT. The CDR3 runs 16 residues. J was trimmed by 10 bases and V by 7 bases; bases with no gene match: 17.

The genes are TRBV11-2 and TRBJ2-3; tentatively, D is TRBD2 (5 bases). With 5 bases removed from V and 2 bases from J, the gap between germline ends came to 11 bases. The CDR3 contains 14 residues. The germline V gene has CDR1 SGHAT and CDR2 FQNNGV. CDR3 nucleotides: TGTGCCAGCAGCCGCCGGGAAATCACAGATACGCAGTATTTT. This codes for CASSRREITDTQYF.

This clonotype was seen a few times. CDR3: CASSRYLAGVPDTQYF. DNA of the CDR3: TGTGCCAGCAGCAGATACCTAGCGGGAGTCCCGGATACGCAGTATTTT. The chain couples TRBV3-1 to TRBJ2-3, with 10 bases aligning to TRBD2. The CDR3 is 16 amino acids. The V gene end was trimmed by 5 bases and the J gene end by 6 bases; junction bases not matched to a gene: 11. Germline V lookup: CDR1 LGHDT, CDR2 YNNKEL (reference sequence).

The chain uses TRBV6-2 or TRBV6-3 and TRBJ1-5; D is undetermined. CDR1 and CDR2 (germline): MNHEY, SVGEGT. V lost 6 bases to trimming and J lost 1 base, with 13 bases between them. The CDR3 loop spans 15 amino acids. CDR3 residues: CASRLQKGSNQPQHF. The CDR3 DNA follows: TGTGCCAGCAGGCTACAGAAAGGGAGCAATCAGCCCCAGCATTTT.

The chain couples TRBV20-1 to TRBJ1-2; a weak D match, TRBD1 (5 bases). CDR1 is DFQATT, CDR2 SNEGSKA, per germline (reference sequence). V lost 5 bases to trimming and J lost 5 bases, with 12 bases between them. The CDR3 contains 12 residues. The DNA for the CDR3 is TGCAGTGCTTCAACAGGACCTTATGGCTACACCTTC. Translating gives CSASTGPYGYTF.

This clonotype was seen a few times. The gene calls are TRBV29-1 and TRBJ2-2; 8 bases line up with TRBD1. CDR3 length: 15 residues. The germline gives CDR1 SQVTM, CDR2 ANQGSEA. The V segment lost 6 bases and the J segment 4 bases; nucleotides outside the gene matches: 10. The CDR3 DNA reads TGCAGCGTGACCGGTAGACAGGGGTCCACCGGGGAGCTGTTTTTT. This gives the protein CSVTGRQGSTGELFF.

The gene calls are TRBV30 and TRBJ2-1; D ambiguous. Germline values: CDR1 GTSNPN, CDR2 SVGIG (reference sequence). CDR3 length: 13 amino acids. The V and J ends lost 3 bases and 9 bases respectively, with 15 bases between them. CDR3 sequence (DNA): TGTGCCTGGAGCAAAGAACTGAGAGGTGAGCAGTTCTTC. Amino acid sequence: CAWSKELRGEQFF.

In this sample, this clonotype turned up once. The chain uses TRBV29-1 and TRBJ1-5; no clear D gene. The germline CDR1 and CDR2 sequences are SQVTM and ANQGSEA. CDR3 length equals 12 residues. Trimming pared 1 base from V and 5 bases from J, leaving 6 bases between. CDR3 in amino acids: CSVEAEDQPQHF. The CDR3 DNA reads TGCAGCGTTGAAGCCGAGGATCAGCCCCAGCATTTT.

The rearrangement uses TRBV20-1 and TRBJ1-5, with a tentative D call TRBD1 (5 bases). This CDR3 contains 16 residues. V was shortened by 2 bases and J by 0 bases, with 14 bases between the two germline ends. Germline V gene lookup returns CDR1 DFQATT and CDR2 SNEGSKA (reference sequence). The CDR3 region has the DNA TGCAGTGCTAGACGGGGAGGGACGGATAGCAATCAGCCCCAGCATTTT. As protein: CSARRGGTDSNQPQHF.

This chain joins TRBV7-2 and TRBJ1-6, with 7 bases identical to TRBD1. The length of the CDR3 is 15 residues. V lost 1 base and J lost 6; bases outside the gene matches: 3. Germline V gene lookup returns CDR1 SGHTA and CDR2 FQGNSA. The CDR3 loop reads CASSLGAGGNSPLHF. The CDR3 nucleotides are TGTGCCAGCAGCTTAGGGGCAGGGGGTAATTCACCCCTCCACTTT.

The V call is TRBV4-1, the J call TRBJ2-1; no clear D. TRBJ2-7 matches the DNA end more closely, so the J call is doubtful. CDR3 length equals 12 residues. The germline CDR1 and CDR2 sequences are MGHRA and YSYEKL. CDR3: CASSQVIGEQYF. The CDR3 DNA reads TGCGCCAGCAGCCAAGTGATAGGCGAGCAGTACTTC.

The rearrangement uses TRBV7-9 and TRBJ2-7; 9 bases are shared with TRBD1. V trimming: 1 base; J trimming: 4 bases; junction bases outside the gene matches: 2. This CDR3 contains 14 residues. From germline, CDR1 is SEHNR and CDR2 FQNEAQ (reference sequence). The CDR3 sequence is CASSLGQGEYEQYF. DNA of the CDR3: TGTGCCAGCAGCTTAGGACAGGGGGAATACGAGCAGTACTTC.

The rearrangement joins TRBV7-2 to TRBJ1-1, with no clear D. Germline assignment: CDR1 SGHTA and CDR2 FQGNSA. V lost 11 bases and J 4 bases, leaving 23 bases between the germline ends. The CDR3 totals 15 residues. This CDR3 reads CAGISISKGSTEAFF. DNA of the CDR3: TGTGCCGGCATCTCCATCTCCAAGGGATCCACTGAAGCTTTCTTT.

V and J are TRBV9 and TRBJ1-2; possible D gene TRBD1, 6 bases. Trimming pared 0 bases from V and 4 bases from J, leaving 7 bases between. The germline V gene encodes CDR1 SGDLS and CDR2 YYNGEE. This CDR3 spans 13 amino acids. The CDR3 loop is CASSVGTAYGYTF. The CDR3 DNA reads as TGTGCCAGCAGCGTAGGGACAGCCTATGGCTACACCTTC.

The chain recombines TRBV12-3 or TRBV12-4 with TRBJ2-4; D assignment may be TRBD1 or TRBD2 (6 bases each). The J call is doubtful: the DNA matches TRBJ2-7 better. The CDR3 is 15 amino acids. This CDR3 reads CASSSNRGVGYEQYF. CDR3 nucleotides: TGTGCCAGCAGTTCGAATAGGGGGGTCGGCTACGAGCAGTACTTC.

The table lists this clonotype with a few counts. This chain links TRBV13 with TRBJ2-5; 8 bases align to TRBD1. The germline CDR1 and CDR2 sequences are PRHDT and FYEKMQ (reference sequence). The J segment lost 5 bases and the V segment lost 4 bases, leaving 6 bases of the junction unmatched. The CDR3 contains 14 residues. The CDR3 sequence is CASSSWTGRETQYF. CDR3 sequence (DNA): TGTGCCAGCAGCTCCTGGACAGGGAGGGAGACCCAGTACTTC.

The chain combines TRBV6-5 with TRBJ2-1; D uncertain. There are 14 residues in the CDR3. V lost 0 bases to trimming and J lost 4 bases, with 7 bases between them. Per germline, CDR1 MNHEY and CDR2 SVGAGI. The CDR3 nucleotides read TGTGCCAGCAGTTACTCGTCGGAGTACAATGAGCAGTTCTTC. Translated, it gives CASSYSSEYNEQFF.

This clonotype came up a few times. The genes are TRBV28 and TRBJ1-2, with TRBD1 as a possible D gene (5 bases). V lost 6 bases, J lost 4 bases, and 18 bases lay in between. The CDR3 length is 15 residues. Germline V gene data show CDR1 as MDHEN and CDR2 as SYDVKM. CDR3 coding DNA: TGTGCCAGCAGCCCCCCCGCAGGGTTCAGCTATGGCTACACCTTC. Its translation: CASSPPAGFSYGYTF.

This clonotype has more than one count but fewer than ten. The rearrangement joins TRBV4-1 to TRBJ2-7; the match to TRBD2 covers 10 bases. The CDR3 sequence is 18 residues long. Germline V gene sequence: CDR1 MGHRA, CDR2 YSYEKL. Trimming at V came to 1 base and at J to 4 bases, leaving 13 bases not matched to a gene. The CDR3 sequence: CASSQVPRGTSGVYEQYF. DNA for the CDR3: TGCGCCAGCAGCCAAGTTCCTCGGGGAACTAGCGGGGTATACGAGCAGTACTTC.

The chain is built from TRBV4-3 and TRBJ1-2; the D is unclear. CDR3 length: 15 amino acids. Germline loops: CDR1 LGHNA, CDR2 YSLEER. V was clipped by 0 bases and J by 4 bases, with 12 bases between them. The CDR3 sequence is CASSQERSGVYGYTF. The DNA for the CDR3 is TGCGCCAGCAGCCAAGAGAGGAGCGGGGTCTATGGCTACACCTTC.

The rearrangement joins TRBV15 to TRBJ1-2; possible D gene TRBD1, 5 bases. Germline-derived CDR1 and CDR2 are LNHNV and YYDKDF (reference sequence). This CDR3 spans 15 amino acids. V shed 1 base and J shed 1 base, with 10 bases lying between them. In DNA, the CDR3 is TGTGCCACCAGCAGAGGCGGGGGTTATAACTATGGCTACACCTTC. It is translated as CATSRGGGYNYGYTF.

This clonotype has only a few counts. J is TRBJ2-7 and V is TRBV27; D remains ambiguous. Germline CDR1 is MNHEY and CDR2 is SMNVEV (reference sequence). This CDR3 has 17 amino acids. The V gene lost 0 bases and the J gene lost 0 bases, with 15 bases spanning the gap. CDR3 nucleotides: TGTGCCAGCAGTTTATCCGCCCCCGGGTTCGGCTCCTACGAGCAGTACTTC. Translated: CASSLSAPGFGSYEQYF.

The chain links TRBV9 to TRBJ1-5, with D perhaps TRBD1 (6 bases). This CDR3 contains 14 residues. Germline CDR1 is SGDLS and CDR2 is YYNGEE. Trimming removed 3 bases at V and 6 bases at J, with 13 bases between. CDR3 in DNA: TGTGCCAGCAGCGGTGGGGGGCGTTTTCAGCCCCAGCATTTT. Residues: CASSGGGRFQPQHF.

The rearrangement links TRBV29-1 to TRBJ2-4, with a possible D match to TRBD1 (5 bases). The assigned J gene may be wrong: the sequence end matches TRBJ2-7 better. The CDR3 totals 16 residues. Germline V gene lookup returns CDR1 SQVTM and CDR2 ANQGSEA. The CDR3 DNA follows: TGCAGCGTTCTCTCTACGTCGCAGGGTCCTAGGTACGAGCAGTACTTC. As protein: CSVLSTSQGPRYEQYF.

This clonotype occurred many times. The V call is TRBV4-3, the J call TRBJ2-1, with 9 bases that match TRBD2. Germline CDR1 is LGHNA and CDR2 is YSLEER. Trimming took 5 bases from V and 2 from J; bases not matched to a gene: 7. The CDR3 spans 16 residues. CDR3 residues: CASSESSGGTYNEQFF. As DNA, the CDR3 is TGCGCCAGCAGCGAGAGTAGCGGGGGAACCTACAATGAGCAGTTCTTC.

The chain joins TRBV7-3 to TRBJ2-5; D might be TRBD2 (5 bases). The CDR3 has 15 residues. With 5 bases removed from V and 5 bases from J, the gap between germline ends came to 18 bases. Per germline, CDR1 SGHTA and CDR2 FQGTGA. CDR3 residues: CASSLADLRGETQYF. Here the CDR3 DNA reads TGTGCCAGCAGCCTCGCGGACCTCCGAGGGGAGACCCAGTACTTC.

The rearrangement joins TRBV18 to TRBJ1-5, with D hard to call. Germline V CDR1 and CDR2: KGHSH, LQKENI. CDR3 length: 16 amino acids. V gave up 4 bases and J gave up 0 bases, with 13 bases separating them. The CDR3 DNA follows: TGTGCCAGCTCACTTCAGGCTCCCTCTAGCAATCAGCCCCAGCATTTT. The encoded protein is CASSLQAPSSNQPQHF.